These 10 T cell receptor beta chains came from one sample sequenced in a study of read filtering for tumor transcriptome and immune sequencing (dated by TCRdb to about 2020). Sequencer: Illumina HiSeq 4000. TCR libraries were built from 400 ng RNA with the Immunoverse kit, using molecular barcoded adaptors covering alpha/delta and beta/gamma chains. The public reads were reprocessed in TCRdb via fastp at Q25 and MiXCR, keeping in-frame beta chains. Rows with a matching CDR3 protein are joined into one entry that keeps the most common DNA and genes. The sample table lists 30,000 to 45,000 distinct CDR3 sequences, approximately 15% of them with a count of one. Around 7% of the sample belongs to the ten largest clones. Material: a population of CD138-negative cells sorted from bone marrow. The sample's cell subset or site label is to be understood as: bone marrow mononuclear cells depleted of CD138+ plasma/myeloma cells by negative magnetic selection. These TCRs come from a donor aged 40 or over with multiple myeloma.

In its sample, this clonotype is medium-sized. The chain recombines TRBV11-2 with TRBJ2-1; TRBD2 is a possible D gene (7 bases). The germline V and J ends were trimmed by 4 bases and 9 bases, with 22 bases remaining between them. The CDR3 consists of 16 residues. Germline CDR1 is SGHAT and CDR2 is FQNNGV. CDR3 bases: TGTGCCAGCAGCTCAGGCCGGGGGGCATCGTATGGTGAGCAGTTCTTC. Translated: CASSSGRGASYGEQFF. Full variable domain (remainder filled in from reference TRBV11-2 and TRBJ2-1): EAGVAQSPRYKIIEKRQSVAFWCNPISGHATLYWYQQILGQGPKLLIQFQNNGVVDDSQLPKDRFSAERLKGVDSTLKIQPAKLEDSAVYLCASSSGRGASYGEQFFGPGTRLTVL.

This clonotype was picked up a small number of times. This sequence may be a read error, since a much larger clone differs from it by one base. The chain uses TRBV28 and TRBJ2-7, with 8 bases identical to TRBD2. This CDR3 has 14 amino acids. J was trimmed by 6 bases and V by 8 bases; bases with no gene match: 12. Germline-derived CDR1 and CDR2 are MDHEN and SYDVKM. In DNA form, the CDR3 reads TGTGCCAGCTCGGAGAGCGGGAGTAGGAGCGAGCAGTACTTC. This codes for CASSESGSRSEQYF. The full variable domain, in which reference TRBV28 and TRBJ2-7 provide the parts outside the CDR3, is DVKVTQSSRYLVKRTGEKVFLECVQDMDHENMFWYRQDPGLGLRLIYFSYDVKMKEKGDIPEGYSVSREKKERFSLILESASTNQTSMYLCASSESGSRSEQYFGPGTRLTVT.

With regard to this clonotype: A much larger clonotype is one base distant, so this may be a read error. The CDR3 loop reads CASSLERTGEDYEQYF. The CDR3 DNA is TGTGCCAGCAGCTTAGAACGGACCGGGGAGGACTACGAGCAGTACTTC. The V gene is TRBV11-3, the J gene TRBJ2-7, with D possibly TRBD2 on 6 matching bases. This CDR3 is 16 amino acids long. The germline gives CDR1 SGHNT, CDR2 YENEEA. The V gene lost 0 bases and the J gene lost 3 bases, with 15 bases spanning the gap. The full variable domain, with the rest looked up from reference TRBV11-3 and TRBJ2-7, is EAGVVQSPRYKIIEKKQPVAFWCNPISGHNTLYWYLQNLGQGPELLIRYENEEAVDDSQLPKDRFSAERLKGVDSTLKIQPAELGDSAVYLCASSLERTGEDYEQYFGPGTRLTVT.

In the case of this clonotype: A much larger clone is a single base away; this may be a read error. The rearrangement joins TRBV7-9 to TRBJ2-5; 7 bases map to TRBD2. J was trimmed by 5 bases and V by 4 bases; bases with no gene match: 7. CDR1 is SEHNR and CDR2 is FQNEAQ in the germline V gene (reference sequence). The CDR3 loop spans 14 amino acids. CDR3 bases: TGTGCCAGCAGCTCTTTGACTAGCAGGGAGACCCAGTACTTC. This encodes CASSSLTSRETQYF.

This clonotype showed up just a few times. DNA of the CDR3: TGCAGTGCTCTCCGGGACAGGGGGCATGAGCAGTTCTTC. It is translated as CSALRDRGHEQFF. The J gene is TRBJ2-1, the V gene TRBV20-1, with 12 bases lining up with TRBD1. V dropped 5 bases and J dropped 8; count of bases not matched to a gene: 4. From germline, CDR1 is DFQATT and CDR2 SNEGSKA (reference sequence). The CDR3 contains 13 residues.

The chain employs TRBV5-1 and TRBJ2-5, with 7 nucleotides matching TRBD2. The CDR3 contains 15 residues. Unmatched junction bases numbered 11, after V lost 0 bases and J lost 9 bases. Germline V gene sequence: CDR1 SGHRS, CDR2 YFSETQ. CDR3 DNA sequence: TGCGCCAGCAGCTTGGCCAACGGGCCTCGGGAGGCCCAGTACTTC. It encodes CASSLANGPREAQYF.

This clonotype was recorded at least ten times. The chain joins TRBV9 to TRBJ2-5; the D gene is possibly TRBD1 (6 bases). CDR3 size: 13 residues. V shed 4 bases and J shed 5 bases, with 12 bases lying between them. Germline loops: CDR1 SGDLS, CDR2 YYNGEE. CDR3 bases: TGTGCCAGCAGCCCGCGGACAGACGAGACCCAGTACTTC. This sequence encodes CASSPRTDETQYF.

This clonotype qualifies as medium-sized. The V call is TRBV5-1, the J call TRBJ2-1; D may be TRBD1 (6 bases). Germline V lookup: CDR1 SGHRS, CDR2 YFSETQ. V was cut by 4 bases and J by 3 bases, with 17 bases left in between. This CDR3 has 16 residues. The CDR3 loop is CASSGTGITIYNEQFF. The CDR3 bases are TGCGCCAGCAGCGGAACAGGGATCACCATCTACAATGAGCAGTTCTTC. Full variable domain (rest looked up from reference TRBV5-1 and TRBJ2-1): KAGVTQTPRYLIKTRGQQVTLSCSPISGHRSVSWYQQTPGQGLQFLFEYFSETQRNKGNFPGRFSGRQFSNSRSEMNVSTLELGDSALYLCASSGTGITIYNEQFFGPGTRLTVL.

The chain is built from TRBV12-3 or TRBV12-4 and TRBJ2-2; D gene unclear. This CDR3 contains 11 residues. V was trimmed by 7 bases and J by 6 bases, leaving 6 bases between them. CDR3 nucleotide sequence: TGTGCCAGCACGACTTCCGGGGAGCTGTTTTTT. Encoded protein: CASTTSGELFF.

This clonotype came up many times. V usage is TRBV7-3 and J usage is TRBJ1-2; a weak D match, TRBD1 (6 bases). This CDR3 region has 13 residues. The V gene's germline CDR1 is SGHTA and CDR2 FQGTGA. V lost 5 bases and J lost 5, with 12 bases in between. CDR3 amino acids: CASSRDRKYGYTF. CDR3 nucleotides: TGTGCCAGCAGCCGTGACAGGAAGTATGGCTACACCTTC. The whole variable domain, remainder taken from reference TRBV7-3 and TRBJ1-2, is GAGVSQTPSNKVTEKGKYVELRCDPISGHTALYWYRQSLGQGPEFLIYFQGTGAADDSGLPNDRFFAVRPEGSVSTLKIQRTERGDSAVYLCASSRDRKYGYTFGSGTRLTVV.